The TCR beta chain described here comes from a study of a mutant IDH1 vaccine in newly diagnosed glioma. The wider study: Beginning 4-6 weeks after radiotherapy alone, or with temozolomide cycles, vaccination took place.

With respect to this clone: The antigen is unknown.

The time point was: week 35, safety follow-up. Vaccine doses each comprised 300 ug of mutant IDH1 20-mer peptide, with topical imiquimod. Sequenced by immunoSEQ multiplex PCR; TCRdb stores in-frame clones only, minus some. The sample shows tens of thousands of clones, 80% to 90% of them seen only once. The receptor comes from a man between 40 and 49 years old with glioma. The specimen comprised PBMCs, sampled from a glioma patient whose treatment included an IDH1 peptide vaccine.

CDR3 bases: TGCAGTGCGTCCTGGGGGACCCAGTACTTC. Its translation is CSASWGTQYF. The chain links TRBV20-1 to TRBJ2-5; D gene ambiguous. The CDR3 consists of 10 residues. Germline assignment: CDR1 DFQATT and CDR2 SNEGSKA (reference sequence). Trimming took 6 bases from V and 7 from J, leaving 9 bases between them.